The 23 T cell receptor beta chains in this list originate from one sample, sequenced in a study of cytomegalovirus exposure and HLA in healthy donors. Researchers ran the PCR with 60 Vbeta and 13 Jbeta primers. Produced via immunoSEQ multiplex PCR; TCRdb's table is partial and in-frame only. The sample carries about 120,000 clones, roughly 66% recorded once. The sequencing sample was made of PBMCs. The receptors stem from a woman aged 25-40 years in good health and CMV-seronegative.

J is TRBJ2-7 and V is TRBV28; D is possibly TRBD1 (5 bases). This CDR3 is 13 amino acids long. Trimming took off 3 bases at V and 3 bases at J, with 9 bases between the two ends. The germline V gene encodes CDR1 MDHEN and CDR2 SYDVKM. In DNA form, the CDR3 reads TGTGCCAGCAGTTTGGGGCTAGTCTACGAGCAGTACTTC. This codes for CASSLGLVYEQYF.

The V call is TRBV7-6, the J call TRBJ1-4, with 7 nucleotides matching TRBD1. V lost 4 bases, J lost 6 bases, and 11 bases stayed unmatched. CDR1 is SGHVS, CDR2 FNYEAQ, per germline. The CDR3 sequence is 16 residues long. The CDR3 region is CASSSPRGNKDEKLFF. CDR3 sequence (DNA): TGTGCCAGCAGCTCACCCAGGGGGAATAAGGATGAAAAACTGTTTTTT.

V usage is TRBV30 and J usage is TRBJ1-5; 8 nucleotides match TRBD1. Germline trimming cut 3 bases from V and 0 bases from J; bases unmatched to any gene: 4. The CDR3 is made up of 15 amino acids. The V gene's germline CDR1 is GTSNPN and CDR2 SVGIG (reference sequence). This chain's CDR3 is CAWSGGQASNQPQHF. The CDR3 DNA is TGTGCCTGGAGCGGGGGACAGGCTAGCAATCAGCCCCAGCATTTT.

The rearrangement uses TRBV9 and TRBJ2-3; 9 bases are a match to TRBD1. The CDR3 contains 14 residues. Trimming at V came to 5 bases and at J to 0 bases, leaving 1 base not matched to a gene. Looked up from germline, CDR1 is SGDLS and CDR2 is YYNGEE. The DNA of the CDR3 is TGTGCCAGCAGTGGACAGGGGAGCACAGATACGCAGTATTTT. Amino acids: CASSGQGSTDTQYF.

The V call is TRBV28, the J call TRBJ2-7; D may be TRBD2 (5 bases). The CDR3 is 12 amino acids. Germline assignment: CDR1 MDHEN and CDR2 SYDVKM. Trimming cost V 4 bases and J 7 bases, with 11 bases left between them. CDR3 in DNA: TGTGCCAGCAGTTCCGGACTGGGGGAGCAGTACTTC. Its protein is CASSSGLGEQYF.

The chain is built from TRBV27 and TRBJ1-1; 7 bases are shared with TRBD1. The CDR3 loop spans 15 amino acids. The germline gives CDR1 MNHEY, CDR2 SMNVEV (reference sequence). V gave up 4 bases and J gave up 4 bases; unmatched junction bases: 9. The CDR3 coding sequence is TGTGCCAGCAGTTGGGGACAGTCCCGATTCACTGAAGCTTTCTTT. This codes for CASSWGQSRFTEAFF.

The chain carries TRBV6-4 and TRBJ2-3, with a tentative D call TRBD2 (7 bases). The V gene's germline CDR1 is MRHNA and CDR2 SNTAGT. V lost 4 bases, J lost 0 bases, and 14 bases lay in between. This CDR3 comprises 16 residues. CDR3 DNA: TGTGCCAGCAGTGCGGAGGGGGGAGGGAGCACAGATACGCAGTATTTT. As protein: CASSAEGGGSTDTQYF.

J is TRBJ2-5 and V is TRBV7-9; D possibly corresponds to TRBD1 (6 bases). The end of the DNA fits TRBJ2-7 better, so the J call may be wrong. The CDR3 is 13 amino acids. Germline V gene data show CDR1 as SEHNR and CDR2 as FQNEAQ (reference sequence). The CDR3 coding sequence is TGTGCCAGCAGCCGACAGGAGAGCTACGAGCAGTACTTC. Encoded protein: CASSRQESYEQYF.

CDR3: CASSYWPGLASRYNEQFF. The DNA for the CDR3 is TGTGCCAGCAGTTATTGGCCCGGACTAGCGTCTAGGTACAATGAGCAGTTCTTC. This chain links TRBV28 with TRBJ2-1; 9 nucleotides line up with TRBD2. The V segment lost 4 bases and the J segment 4 bases; nucleotides outside the gene matches: 14. The CDR3 is 18 residues long. Germline lookup yields CDR1 MDHEN and CDR2 SYDVKM.

The genes are TRBV13 and TRBJ2-7, with 8 bases lining up with TRBD1. V lost 5 bases to trimming and J lost 1 base; unmatched junction nucleotides: 4. The CDR3 consists of 14 residues. Looked up from germline, CDR1 is PRHDT and CDR2 is FYEKMQ (reference sequence). This chain's CDR3 is CASSPTGESYEQYF. CDR3 nucleotide sequence: TGTGCCAGCAGCCCGACAGGGGAATCCTACGAGCAGTACTTC.

The chain links TRBV5-8 to TRBJ1-5, with 10 bases lining up with TRBD1. The CDR3 spans 15 residues. Per the germline V gene, CDR1 is SGHTS and CDR2 is YDEGEE. V gave up 4 bases and J gave up 8 bases; unmatched junction bases: 9. CDR3 amino acids: CASSRPGQGLEPQHF. In nucleotides, the CDR3 is TGTGCCAGCAGCCGGCCGGGACAGGGGTTGGAGCCCCAGCATTTT.

The gene calls are TRBV11-2 and TRBJ2-4, with D possibly being TRBD1 (6 bases). The CDR3 is 17 residues long. The ends were cut back, 0 bases at V and 6 bases at J, with 18 bases in the middle. CDR1 is SGHAT and CDR2 is FQNNGV in the germline V gene. In DNA, the CDR3 is TGTGCCAGCAGCTTAGAACCAGGGGCAGGGTCGGGAAACATTCAGTACTTC. Protein: CASSLEPGAGSGNIQYF.

The V and J genes are TRBV5-8 and TRBJ1-2; 9 nucleotides line up with TRBD1. CDR3 size: 14 residues. Looked up from germline, CDR1 is SGHTS and CDR2 is YDEGEE. Losses at the gene ends were 2 bases for V and 2 bases for J; bases not matched to a gene: 1. The DNA of the CDR3 is TGTGCCAGCAGCTTACAGGGGGCCAACTATGGCTACACCTTC. Its protein product is CASSLQGANYGYTF.

The chain is built from TRBV7-8 and TRBJ2-2; 9 bases are shared with TRBD2. The CDR3 sequence is 16 residues long. Trimming removed 5 bases from V and 7 bases from J; junction bases left unmatched: 11. Germline V gene lookup returns CDR1 SGHVS and CDR2 FQNEAQ. CDR3 sequence reads: CASSPGRVAGVGELFF. The CDR3 DNA sequence: TGTGCCAGCAGCCCCGGGCGGGTAGCGGGAGTCGGGGAGCTGTTTTTT.

The chain uses TRBV19 and TRBJ2-7, with D uncertain. Germline assignment: CDR1 LNHDA and CDR2 SQIVND (reference sequence). The CDR3 has 13 residues. The germline V and J ends were trimmed by 3 bases and 3 bases, with 9 bases remaining between them. The CDR3 coding sequence is TGTGCCAGTAGTATTATCGCGGACTACGAGCAGTACTTC. As protein: CASSIIADYEQYF.

J is TRBJ2-5 and V is TRBV7-3; TRBD1 aligns across 9 bases. Looked up from germline, CDR1 is SGHTA and CDR2 is FQGTGA. The CDR3 consists of 15 residues. The V gene end was trimmed by 6 bases and the J gene end by 5 bases; junction bases not matched to a gene: 10. The CDR3 DNA is TGTGCCAGCAGTCCCGGGACAGGGATGTTGGAGACCCAGTACTTC. It yields the protein CASSPGTGMLETQYF.

The chain employs TRBV2 and TRBJ1-4, with D possibly matching TRBD1 (5 bases). V dropped 6 bases and J dropped 8 bases, with 13 bases sitting between them. This CDR3 contains 13 residues. The V gene's germline CDR1 is SNHLY and CDR2 FYNNEI. CDR3 residues: CASSAPRGEKLFF. The CDR3 DNA sequence: TGTGCCAGCAGCGCACCTCGGGGGGAAAAACTGTTTTTT.

This sequence joins TRBV6-5 and TRBJ1-4, with D possibly matching TRBD1 (6 bases). The CDR3 covers 14 residues. The ends were cut back, 4 bases at V and 4 bases at J, with 10 bases in the middle. Germline V gives CDR1 MNHEY, CDR2 SVGAGI. Here the CDR3 DNA reads TGTGCCAGCAGTTCGGACAGAAATAATGAAAAACTGTTTTTT. Encoded protein: CASSSDRNNEKLFF.

V gene TRBV5-1 combines with J gene TRBJ1-4, with 12 nucleotides matching TRBD1. V lost 4 bases to trimming and J lost 6 bases; unmatched junction nucleotides: 1. Germline V CDR1 and CDR2: SGHRS, YFSETQ. The CDR3 is 14 amino acids. CDR3 sequence reads: CASSRDRGHEKLFF. The CDR3 DNA sequence: TGCGCCAGCAGCAGGGACAGGGGGCATGAAAAACTGTTTTTT.

V is TRBV29-1 and J is TRBJ2-2; 9 bases are a match to TRBD2. V lost 7 bases and J lost 7; bases outside the gene matches: 10. Germline V gene data show CDR1 as SQVTM and CDR2 as ANQGSEA. The CDR3 loop spans 14 amino acids. The CDR3 loop reads CSGSASGIVGELFF. The CDR3 coding sequence is TGCAGCGGGAGCGCTAGCGGGATAGTCGGGGAGCTGTTTTTT.

This clone was counted only a few times. The chain is built from TRBV19 and TRBJ2-5; D remains unclear. CDR1 and CDR2 (germline): LNHDA, SQIVND (reference sequence). V lost 1 base and J lost 4, with 13 bases in between. The CDR3 is made up of 15 amino acids. CDR3 region: CASSIGLPGGETQYF. CDR3 nucleotides: TGTGCCAGTAGTATAGGTCTGCCGGGTGGAGAGACCCAGTACTTC.

The V and J genes are TRBV5-5 and TRBJ1-5; weak D call: TRBD1 (5 bases). This CDR3 has 16 residues. The V gene's germline CDR1 is SGHKS and CDR2 YYEKEE (reference sequence). Trimming removed 0 bases from V and 0 bases from J, with 10 bases in between. As DNA, the CDR3 is TGTGCCAGCAGCTTGGAGTTCAGGGATAGCAATCAGCCCCAGCATTTT. It translates to CASSLEFRDSNQPQHF.

The gene calls are TRBV29-1 and TRBJ2-1; D call uncertain. The germline V gene has CDR1 SQVTM and CDR2 ANQGSEA. This CDR3 region has 14 residues. Trimming shortened V by 4 bases and J by 4 bases, and 14 bases separated the two germline ends. The CDR3 spells CSVVGPRVYNEQFF. The CDR3 DNA reads as TGCAGCGTTGTTGGTCCTCGGGTGTACAATGAGCAGTTCTTC.